One sample yielded the 22 T cell receptor beta chains listed below, sequenced in a study of CD8 T cells in ankylosing spondylitis. General study findings and limits: Among TCR beta sequences, a motif of eight highly homologous variants appeared characteristic of ankylosing spondylitis blood.

TCRdb ran MiXCR on the 5' RACE reads and lists one entry per CDR3 protein. Of roughly 700,000 distinct CDR3 sequences listed, around 19% are singletons. Their antigens are not known. Sequenced input: blood, either unsorted or a sorted T cell fraction (not recorded which). These TCRs come from a male donor with ankylosing spondylitis.

The chain employs TRBV4-1 and TRBJ2-1; 7 nucleotides agree with TRBD2. The germline V gene has CDR1 MGHRA and CDR2 YSYEKL. With V trimmed by 7 bases and J by 5 bases, 8 bases remained unmatched. CDR3 size: 14 residues. Written as DNA, the CDR3 is TGCGCCAGCAACCGGGGAGGGACCCACAATGAGCAGTTCTTC. Protein: CASNRGGTHNEQFF.

A few counts support this clonotype. V is TRBV10-3 and J is TRBJ2-5, with D possibly matching TRBD2 (6 bases). Deletions cut 6 bases from V and 1 base from J, with 9 bases between. The CDR3 has 13 residues. The germline CDR1 and CDR2 sequences are ENHRY and SYGVKD. This chain's CDR3 is CAISPGSQETQYF. The DNA for the CDR3 is TGTGCCATCAGCCCCGGGAGCCAAGAGACCCAGTACTTC.

The V call is TRBV27, the J call TRBJ2-1, with 9 bases fitting TRBD2. V was clipped by 4 bases and J by 7 bases; unmatched bases: 8. CDR1 is MNHEY, CDR2 SMNVEV, per germline (reference sequence). The CDR3 totals 15 residues. In DNA form, the CDR3 reads TGTGCCAGCAGTTCTGGCGGGGGGGCCTGGAATGAGCAGTTCTTC. Translated: CASSSGGGAWNEQFF.

The chain uses TRBV5-1 and TRBJ2-5, with TRBD1 matching 9 bases. This CDR3 is built from 15 residues. V was clipped by 4 bases and J by 4 bases; unmatched bases: 8. Looked up from germline, CDR1 is SGHRS and CDR2 is YFSETQ. The CDR3 nucleotides are TGCGCCAGCAGCCCGGACAGGGGTTCGCGAGAGACCCAGTACTTC. It translates to CASSPDRGSRETQYF.

This clonotype appeared a few times. The CDR3 coding sequence is TGTGCCAGCAGCCAAGACCCGACTAGCGGGAGCACTAATGAGCAGTTCTTC. It encodes CASSQDPTSGSTNEQFF. This sequence joins TRBV3-1 and TRBJ2-1, with TRBD2 matching over 12 bases. Germline CDR1 is LGHDT and CDR2 is YNNKEL (reference sequence). Losses at the gene ends were 0 bases for V and 7 bases for J; bases not matched to a gene: 7. The CDR3 is 17 amino acids.

CDR3 loop: CASSPRDRGGNTIYF. In DNA, the CDR3 is TGTGCCAGCAGCCCCCGGGACAGGGGGGGAAACACCATATATTTT. The rearrangement joins TRBV5-8 to TRBJ1-3; 11 bases are a match to TRBD1. V gave up 4 bases and J gave up 4 bases; unmatched junction bases: 4. The CDR3 has 15 amino acids. In germline, CDR1 is SGHTS, CDR2 YDEGEE. Filled out from reference TRBV5-8 and TRBJ1-3, the complete variable domain reads EAGVTQSPTHLIKTRGQQATLRCSPISGHTSVYWYQQALGLGLQFLLWYDEGEERNRGNFPPRFSGRQFPNYSSELNVNALELEDSALYLCASSPRDRGGNTIYFGEGSWLTVV.

This clonotype was recorded many times. This sequence joins TRBV27 and TRBJ1-1; D is undetermined. The CDR3 length is 13 residues. The ends were cut back, 2 bases at V and 1 base at J, with 5 bases in the middle. Looked up from germline, CDR1 is MNHEY and CDR2 is SMNVEV (reference sequence). The DNA of the CDR3 is TGTGCCAGCAGTTTACGGCCGAACACTGAAGCTTTCTTT. Translated: CASSLRPNTEAFF.

The J gene is TRBJ1-5, the V gene TRBV28, with unresolved D. The V gene lost 5 bases and the J gene lost 7 bases, with 9 bases spanning the gap. CDR3 size: 12 residues. Germline V gene lookup returns CDR1 MDHEN and CDR2 SYDVKM. CDR3 in amino acids: CASSTGGQPQHF. The CDR3 region has the DNA TGTGCCAGCAGTACGGGTGGGCAGCCCCAGCATTTT.

This clonotype was seen only a few times. J is TRBJ1-1 and V is TRBV15; TRBD1 might be the D (5 bases). Germline V gene lookup returns CDR1 LNHNV and CDR2 YYDKDF (reference sequence). The CDR3 has 14 residues. Trimming pared 6 bases from V and 0 bases from J, leaving 11 bases between. The DNA of the CDR3 is TGTGCCACCAGTTGGGAGACAGTGAACACTGAAGCTTTCTTT. It is translated as CATSWETVNTEAFF.

The sample holds many counts of this clonotype. This chain uses TRBV20-1 with TRBJ2-7, with 10 bases that match TRBD2. Germline lookup yields CDR1 DFQATT and CDR2 SNEGSKA (reference sequence). The CDR3 sequence is 15 residues long. The ends lost 1 base at V and 2 bases at J; junction bases unmatched: 5. In nucleotides, the CDR3 is TGCAGTGCTAGAGCCGAGCGGGAGGGTACCTACGAGCAGTACTTC. Amino acid sequence: CSARAEREGTYEQYF.

This clonotype has a handful of counts. DNA of the CDR3: TGCAGTGCTAGGGGCTCCGGGTCGGGGCGGCGAGAGACCCAGTACTTC. It codes for CSARGSGSGRRETQYF. The chain recombines TRBV20-1 with TRBJ2-5, with D tentatively TRBD1 or TRBD2 (5 bases each). V shed 3 bases and J shed 4 bases, with 21 bases lying between them. Germline V CDR1 and CDR2: DFQATT, SNEGSKA (reference sequence). CDR3 size: 16 residues.

This clonotype was observed a handful of times. The chain is built from TRBV12-3 or TRBV12-4 and TRBJ2-3; D gene unclear. V lost 2 bases and J lost 5, with 14 bases in between. This CDR3 region has 15 residues. CDR3 residues: CASSLSAALGDTQYF. In nucleotides, the CDR3 is TGTGCCAGCAGTTTATCGGCAGCGCTGGGAGATACGCAGTATTTT.

This sequence joins TRBV7-2 and TRBJ2-1, with 8 nucleotides matching TRBD2. The CDR3 is made up of 15 amino acids. Germline CDR1 is SGHTA and CDR2 is FQGNSA. The junction had 8 bases not matched to a gene; V was cut back by 5 bases and J by 5 bases. The chain's CDR3 is CASSGQGLGHNEQFF. The CDR3 DNA sequence: TGTGCCAGCAGCGGCCAGGGACTAGGCCACAATGAGCAGTTCTTC.

This clonotype was counted a few times. This chain joins TRBV20-1 and TRBJ1-1; the D is unclear. Deletions cut 3 bases from V and 7 bases from J, with 9 bases between. CDR1 is DFQATT, CDR2 SNEGSKA, per germline (reference sequence). The CDR3 has 11 residues. DNA of the CDR3: TGCAGTGCTAGGAGGGAAGGTGAAGCTTTCTTT. Translated: CSARREGEAFF.

The sample holds a few counts of this clonotype. The rearrangement uses TRBV4-1 and TRBJ2-7; 11 positions match TRBD1. The V gene's germline CDR1 is MGHRA and CDR2 YSYEKL. The CDR3 runs to 16 residues. V gave up 4 bases and J gave up 4 bases; unmatched junction bases: 9. The CDR3, as DNA: TGCGCCAGCAGCCCCCAGGACAGGGGGCGTAGATACGAGCAGTACTTC. Translating gives CASSPQDRGRRYEQYF.

In its sample, this clonotype was seen a few times. The CDR3 bases are TGTGCCAGCAGTTACTCGACTGAGAATGAGCAGTTCTTC. Translated: CASSYSTENEQFF. The chain links TRBV6-6 to TRBJ2-1; D call uncertain. V gave up 0 bases and J gave up 7 bases, with 7 bases separating them. The germline gives CDR1 MNHNY, CDR2 SVGAGI (reference sequence). The CDR3 is made up of 13 amino acids.

The table lists this clonotype with a few counts. This chain joins TRBV6-1 and TRBJ1-4; 9 nucleotides align to TRBD1. CDR1 and CDR2 from the germline V gene are MNHNS and SASEGT. Trimming took 6 bases from V and 6 from J; bases not matched to a gene: 8. The CDR3 has 15 amino acids. The CDR3 is CASSDPGQGHEKLFF. CDR3 nucleotides: TGTGCCAGCAGCGATCCGGGACAGGGCCATGAAAAACTGTTTTTT.

The genes are TRBV6-1 and TRBJ1-1, with D possibly being TRBD1 (5 bases). The CDR3 has 14 amino acids. V dropped 6 bases and J dropped 1 base, with 12 bases sitting between them. Germline V gives CDR1 MNHNS, CDR2 SASEGT. CDR3 DNA: TGTGCCAGCAGCACTGACAGACCGAACACTGAAGCTTTCTTT. It encodes CASSTDRPNTEAFF.

The chain has TRBV7-8 and TRBJ1-1; D call uncertain. Germline V gene data show CDR1 as SGHVS and CDR2 as FQNEAQ. V was trimmed by 2 bases and J by 5 bases, leaving 12 bases between them. The CDR3 is 14 residues long. Here the CDR3 reads CASSLPGLLTEAFF. CDR3 in DNA: TGTGCCAGCAGCTTACCGGGGTTGTTGACTGAAGCTTTCTTT.

The chain couples TRBV20-1 to TRBJ1-2; D is perhaps TRBD1 (6 bases). V lost 3 bases and J lost 2, with 13 bases in between. CDR3 length equals 14 residues. CDR1 and CDR2 from the germline V gene are DFQATT and SNEGSKA (reference sequence). In DNA form, the CDR3 reads TGCAGTGCTAGTGCTGGGGGCGTAAACTATGGCTACACCTTC. Protein: CSASAGGVNYGYTF.

This clonotype was seen many times. The chain combines TRBV27 with TRBJ2-7; TRBD2 aligns across 7 bases. V lost 2 bases to trimming and J lost 7 bases; unmatched junction nucleotides: 5. The CDR3 is 13 amino acids. Looked up from germline, CDR1 is MNHEY and CDR2 is SMNVEV (reference sequence). The CDR3 DNA is TGTGCCAGCAGTTTACTGGGAGGGGATGAGCAGTACTTC. It specifies CASSLLGGDEQYF.

The V call is TRBV20-1, the J call TRBJ2-7, with D possibly being TRBD2 (6 bases). Deletions cut 6 bases from V and 5 bases from J, with 17 bases between. Germline V gives CDR1 DFQATT, CDR2 SNEGSKA (reference sequence). The CDR3 is made up of 13 amino acids. In DNA form, the CDR3 reads TGCAGTGCGGCGGGGCAGACACGCGACGAGCAGTACTTC. Translation: CSAAGQTRDEQYF.